What follows are 4 T cell receptor beta chains derived from one specimen sequenced in a study of read filtering for tumor transcriptome and immune sequencing. The library was built from roughly 400 ng RNA with molecular barcoded adaptors for alpha/delta and beta/gamma chains. Each CDR3 protein gets one entry after TCRdb re-called the reads with MiXCR. The repertoire has some 120,000 distinct CDR3 sequences, 13% of them found once; the top ten carry approximately 11%. The material sequenced was a population of CD138-negative cells sorted from bone marrow. The receptors shown here come from a donor older than 35 with multiple myeloma.

This clonotype has at least ten counts. The chain recombines TRBV6-5 with TRBJ1-6, with a tentative D call TRBD1 (5 bases). Trimming took off 8 bases at V and 10 bases at J, with 24 bases between the two ends. Germline V lookup: CDR1 MNHEY, CDR2 SVGAGI. CDR3 length: 16 amino acids. CDR3: CASRARGPSAVSPLHF. The CDR3 DNA follows: TGTGCCAGCCGGGCGAGGGGACCGAGCGCCGTCTCACCCCTCCACTTT.

This clonotype was observed at least ten times. This rearrangement joins TRBV7-8 to TRBJ1-1, with TRBD1 identical over 10 bases. The CDR3 consists of 15 residues. The germline CDR1 and CDR2 sequences are SGHVS and FQNEAQ. V trimming: 2 bases; J trimming: 11 bases; junction bases outside the gene matches: 11. CDR3 loop: CASSLTGQGLLRAFF. For the CDR3, the DNA is TGTGCCAGCAGCTTAACGGGACAGGGGTTGTTACGGGCTTTCTTT.

The rearrangement uses TRBV20-1 and TRBJ2-1; TRBD2 agrees at 13 bases. Looked up from germline, CDR1 is DFQATT and CDR2 is SNEGSKA (reference sequence). The junction had 5 bases not matched to a gene; V was cut back by 6 bases and J by 9 bases. The CDR3 totals 13 residues. The DNA for the CDR3 is TGCAGTGCCAAAGGACTAGCGGGAGTTGAGCAGTTCTTC. Residues: CSAKGLAGVEQFF.

This clonotype has ten or more counts. This chain joins TRBV3-1 and TRBJ2-5; 11 bases align to TRBD2. CDR3 size: 15 residues. Per germline, CDR1 LGHDT and CDR2 YNNKEL (reference sequence). The J segment lost 4 bases and the V segment lost 5 bases, leaving 6 bases of the junction unmatched. The CDR3 bases are TGTGCCAGCAGCATTAGCGGGGGGGCGGGAGAGACCCAGTACTTC. Protein product: CASSISGGAGETQYF.